This T cell receptor (beta chain) was identified during a study of long-term antiretroviral therapy in people with HIV. Study-wide results and caveats: Despite increasing after ART, diversity remained lower than that of transplant donor controls. Relative to control repertoires, HIV repertoires exhibited narrower CDR3 length ranges.

Trimming took off 5 bases at V and 6 bases at J, with 8 bases between the two ends. This CDR3 comprises 12 residues. From germline, CDR1 is SEHNR and CDR2 FQNEAQ (reference sequence). immunoSEQ v3.0 was run at survey level. The assay was immunoSEQ multiplex PCR, and TCRdb's table has in-frame clones only and misses some. The sample consists of 15,000 to 20,000 clones, around 85% of them appearing once. With regard to this clone: Its antigen is not known.

Everyone in the study who had HIV was treated in the United States. The sequence derives from a man aged 18 to 29 with HIV. The sequencing used unsorted PBMCs, collected 0.9 years after starting antiretroviral therapy. The rearrangement joins TRBV7-9 to TRBJ2-1, with D hard to call. CDR3 sequence (DNA): TGTGCCAGCAGCCGGATACCCAATGAGCAGTTCTTC. Its translation: CASSRIPNEQFF.